What follows is one TCR beta chain and its context. What it binds is not known. V was pared by 4 bases and J by 1 base, with 13 bases between. CDR1 and CDR2 (germline): SQVTM, ANQGSEA. This CDR3 is 14 amino acids long. 5'-RACE, quantitative and with molecular barcodes, yielded the TCR beta libraries. TCRdb reprocessed the 5' RACE reads with MiXCR, giving one entry per CDR3 protein. The sample holds about 200,000 distinct CDR3 sequences; 20% to 30% are singletons and the top ten take 6.6%. These data come from a study of CD8 T cells in ankylosing spondylitis. Study-wide results and caveats: Disease-linked clones were CD8+ and relatively rare in peripheral blood. Significantly higher representation of disease-linked clones was reported for matched ankylosing spondylitis synovial fluid. For ankylosing spondylitis blood, a TCR beta motif of under 10 highly homologous variants appeared characteristic.

This clonotype was obtained from a male donor with ankylosing spondylitis or in good health (not recorded which). Sequencing was carried out using blood, either unsorted or a sorted T cell fraction (not recorded which). The gene calls are TRBV29-1 and TRBJ2-5; maybe TRBD2 (6 bases). The CDR3 sequence is CSVVGGNSQETQYF. Written as DNA, the CDR3 is TGCAGCGTTGTTGGCGGGAACTCCCAAGAGACCCAGTACTTC. The whole variable domain, filled in from reference TRBV29-1 and TRBJ2-5, reads SAVISQKPSRDICQRGTSLTIQCQVDSQVTMMFWYRQQPGQSLTLIATANQGSEATYESGFVIDKFPISRPNLTFSTLTVSNMSPEDSSIYLCSVVGGNSQETQYFGPGTRLLVL.